Following are 22 T cell receptor beta chains from one sample sequenced in a study of blood T cell repertoires in COVID-19. This table comes from immunoSEQ multiplex PCR, and its TCRdb copy is limited to in-frame clones, with some not included. The sample lists over 85,000 clones, approximately 90% occurring once. The material sequenced was peripheral blood. The receptors stem from a male donor with acute or convalescent COVID-19.

The chain joins TRBV7-2 to TRBJ2-2; D gene uncertain. The V gene's germline CDR1 is SGHTA and CDR2 FQGNSA. This CDR3 spans 16 amino acids. With 2 bases removed from V and 4 bases from J, the gap between germline ends came to 14 bases. This CDR3 reads CASSLRRVALTGELFF. CDR3 in DNA: TGTGCCAGCAGCTTACGCCGAGTAGCTCTCACCGGGGAGCTGTTTTTT.

This clone was seen just once. The V call is TRBV12-3 or TRBV12-4, the J call TRBJ2-7; 8 bases line up with TRBD1. This CDR3 has 13 amino acids. After removal of 7 bases from V and 3 bases from J, the junction contained 5 bases not matched to a gene. CDR3 in amino acids: CASTRTGNYEQYF. CDR3 coding DNA: TGTGCCAGCACTCGGACAGGGAACTACGAGCAGTACTTC.

This chain connects TRBV7-8 to TRBJ2-7; D gene uncertain. In germline, CDR1 is SGHVS, CDR2 FQNEAQ. Trimming pared 4 bases from V and 8 bases from J, leaving 18 bases between. The CDR3 runs to 14 residues. The CDR3 nucleotides are TGTGCCAGCAGCTATGAGGCAGTTCCTACGAAGCAGTACTTC. It yields the protein CASSYEAVPTKQYF.

The chain joins TRBV5-1 to TRBJ2-5; D may be TRBD2 (6 bases). Trimming took off 4 bases at V and 1 base at J, with 11 bases between the two ends. The CDR3 spans 14 residues. CDR1 and CDR2 (germline): SGHRS, YFSETQ. This chain's CDR3 is CASSPLGGQETQYF. DNA for the CDR3: TGCGCCAGCAGCCCCCTGGGGGGCCAAGAGACCCAGTACTTC.

The genes are TRBV6-1 and TRBJ1-5; D uncertain. The ends were cut back, 3 bases at V and 1 base at J, with 7 bases in the middle. CDR1 is MNHNS and CDR2 is SASEGT in the germline V gene. CDR3 length: 14 residues. The CDR3 region has the DNA TGTGCCAGCAGTGAGTCGCAGAGCAATCAGCCCCAGCATTTT. Translation gives CASSESQSNQPQHF.

This clone occurred a few times. The CDR3 loop is CSVEERGQGCNQPQHF. In nucleotides, the CDR3 is TGCAGCGTTGAAGAGAGGGGACAGGGGTGCAATCAGCCCCAGCATTTT. The chain employs TRBV29-1 and TRBJ1-5; 10 bases agree with TRBD1. Trimming cost V 0 bases and J 2 bases; bases outside gene matches: 4. The CDR3 is made up of 16 amino acids. The V gene's germline CDR1 is SQVTM and CDR2 ANQGSEA.

This chain joins TRBV15 and TRBJ2-3, with 7 bases matching TRBD1. The germline V gene encodes CDR1 LNHNV and CDR2 YYDKDF (reference sequence). V was pared by 1 base and J by 2 bases, with 3 bases of the junction left unmatched. The CDR3 totals 15 residues. The CDR3 DNA is TGTGCCACCAGCAGAGTAGGGGGCCCCACAGATACGCAGTATTTT. Protein: CATSRVGGPTDTQYF. The complete variable domain, with remaining parts taken from reference TRBV15 and TRBJ2-3, reads DAMVIQNPRYQVTQFGKPVTLSCSQTLNHNVMYWYQQKSSQAPKLLFHYYDKDFNNEADTPDNFQSRRPNTSFCFLDIRSPGLGDTAMYLCATSRVGGPTDTQYFGPGTRLTVL.

The count of this clone is one. The chain uses TRBV28 and TRBJ1-6, with D tentatively TRBD1 (5 bases). V was trimmed by 4 bases and J by 6 bases, leaving 13 bases between them. The V gene's germline CDR1 is MDHEN and CDR2 SYDVKM. This CDR3 region has 15 residues. The chain's CDR3 is CASSSGGIVNSPLHF. The CDR3 nucleotides read TGTGCCAGCAGTTCGGGGGGAATTGTTAATTCACCCCTCCACTTT.

V is TRBV5-1 and J is TRBJ1-3; D gene ambiguous. Germline V gene lookup returns CDR1 SGHRS and CDR2 YFSETQ. Between the trimmed V and J ends, which lost 5 bases and 0 bases, there was a span of 12 bases. The CDR3 loop spans 15 amino acids. CDR3 bases: TGCGCCAGCAGTTCAGACTCATACTCTGGAAACACCATATATTTT. Amino acids: CASSSDSYSGNTIYF.

The chain couples TRBV2 to TRBJ1-1; maybe TRBD1 (5 bases). The germline V gene has CDR1 SNHLY and CDR2 FYNNEI. The ends were cut back, 6 bases at V and 7 bases at J, with 12 bases in the middle. This CDR3 comprises 12 residues. CDR3 DNA: TGTGCCAGCAGAAGCGACAGCCTTGAAGCTTTCTTT. Encoded protein: CASRSDSLEAFF.

The J gene is TRBJ1-5, the V gene TRBV21-1; TRBD1 is the table's D call and was not checked against the DNA. TRBV21-1 is labeled a pseudogene. This CDR3 spans 17 amino acids. The CDR3 loop reads CASSKIPPDSPYSPQHF. The CDR3 nucleotides are TGTGCCAGCAGCAAAATCCCACCAGACAGCCCCTATTCGCCCCAGCATTTT.

This chain joins TRBV30 and TRBJ2-7; no reliable D call. CDR1 is GTSNPN and CDR2 is SVGIG in the germline V gene (reference sequence). V was trimmed by 0 bases and J by 1 base, leaving 4 bases between them. The CDR3 totals 12 residues. The CDR3 loop is CAWSVQSYEQYF. The DNA for the CDR3 is TGTGCCTGGAGTGTGCAGTCCTACGAGCAGTACTTC.

The J gene is TRBJ1-2, the V gene TRBV5-1; 10 nucleotides agree with TRBD1. The CDR3 spans 16 residues. V was pared by 4 bases and J by 1 base, with 7 bases of the junction left unmatched. Looked up from germline, CDR1 is SGHRS and CDR2 is YFSETQ. CDR3 in DNA: TGCGCCAGCAGCATCGCCGGGACAGGGGTTAACTATGGCTACACCTTC. Protein product: CASSIAGTGVNYGYTF.

The genes are TRBV15 and TRBJ2-5, with 8 bases fitting TRBD1. Unmatched junction bases numbered 4, after V lost 1 base and J lost 9 bases. The germline V gene has CDR1 LNHNV and CDR2 YYDKDF (reference sequence). The CDR3 runs to 13 residues. CDR3: CATSRVGQGAQYF. In nucleotides, the CDR3 is TGTGCCACCAGCAGAGTTGGACAGGGTGCCCAGTACTTC.

The chain recombines TRBV11-2 with TRBJ1-5; no definite D call. The V gene lost 0 bases and the J gene lost 4 bases, with 10 bases spanning the gap. The CDR3 covers 15 residues. Germline V CDR1 and CDR2: SGHAT, FQNNGV. The DNA of the CDR3 is TGTGCCAGCAGCTTAGACAGGTCGGGAAATCAGCCCCAGCATTTT. Amino acids: CASSLDRSGNQPQHF.

The chain links TRBV28 to TRBJ2-7; the D is unclear. Germline-derived CDR1 and CDR2 are MDHEN and SYDVKM. V lost 4 bases and J lost 3, with 13 bases in between. The CDR3 consists of 14 residues. DNA for the CDR3: TGTGCCAGCAGTTCGGTGCGTATGAGCTACGAGCAGTACTTC. Protein sequence: CASSSVRMSYEQYF.

This chain links TRBV30 with TRBJ1-2; D gene unclear. The germline gives CDR1 GTSNPN, CDR2 SVGIG (reference sequence). The CDR3 consists of 11 residues. V lost 1 base, J lost 8 bases, and 8 bases lay in between. CDR3 region: CAWSAQRGYTF. CDR3 sequence (DNA): TGTGCCTGGAGTGCCCAGCGCGGCTACACCTTC. The entire variable domain, with the rest obtained from reference TRBV30 and TRBJ1-2, is as follows: SQTIHQWPATLVQPVGSPLSLECTVEGTSNPNLYWYRQAAGRGLQLLFYSVGIGQISSEVPQNLSASRPQDRQFILSSKKLLLSDSGFYLCAWSAQRGYTFGSGTRLTVV.

The chain is built from TRBV29-1 and TRBJ2-7; possible D gene TRBD2, 6 bases. Germline lookup yields CDR1 SQVTM and CDR2 ANQGSEA. The CDR3 covers 12 residues. V was shortened by 3 bases and J by 4 bases, with 10 bases between the two germline ends. In DNA form, the CDR3 reads TGCAGCGTTGAGACGGGAGTATACGAGCAGTACTTC. This codes for CSVETGVYEQYF.

This chain links TRBV19 with TRBJ1-6, with D tentatively TRBD1 (5 bases). The CDR3 totals 14 residues. The germline gives CDR1 LNHDA, CDR2 SQIVND (reference sequence). V lost 5 bases and J 7 bases, leaving 12 bases between the germline ends. The CDR3 here is CASSAGIANSPLHF. The CDR3 DNA sequence: TGTGCCAGTAGTGCAGGGATAGCAAATTCACCCCTCCACTTT.

V and J are TRBV5-1 and TRBJ2-5; maybe TRBD2 (6 bases). The germline CDR1 and CDR2 sequences are SGHRS and YFSETQ. CDR3 length: 16 amino acids. V was shortened by 5 bases and J by 1 base, with 18 bases between the two germline ends. This CDR3 is CASSYWDSPLQETQYF. The CDR3 DNA follows: TGCGCCAGCAGTTATTGGGACTCGCCGCTCCAAGAGACCCAGTACTTC.

This clone has a single count. The chain has TRBV14 and TRBJ1-2; 9 bases are shared with TRBD1. With 1 base clipped from V and 4 bases from J, the junction kept 4 bases outside the gene matches. CDR1 is SGHDN, CDR2 FVKESK, per germline. CDR3 size: 15 residues. The CDR3 nucleotides read TGTGCCAGCAGCCAAGTCGGGACAGGGTTCTATGGCTACACCTTC. Translation gives CASSQVGTGFYGYTF.

This rearrangement joins TRBV7-9 to TRBJ1-3; 7 nucleotides align to TRBD1. The CDR3 runs to 16 residues. Germline V gives CDR1 SEHNR, CDR2 FQNEAQ (reference sequence). Losses at the gene ends were 5 bases for V and 0 bases for J; bases not matched to a gene: 7. CDR3: CASSADRAFSGNTIYF. CDR3 DNA: TGTGCCAGCAGCGCCGACAGGGCCTTCTCTGGAAACACCATATATTTT.